These T cell receptor beta chains were read from a single sample in a study of persistence of HIV-infected CD4 T cells. No antigen has been assigned to these receptors. Some clones are missing from TCRdb's copy, which holds only in-frame ones; the method was immunoSEQ multiplex PCR. The table records tens of thousands of clones, approximately 90% of them present only once. This material consisted of CD4+ T cells sorted from PBMCs after roughly 18-hour stimulation, taken from a patient who received antiretroviral therapy. The receptors shown here come from an adult man with HIV who was CMV-seropositive. The CDR3 runs from the conserved cysteine through the conserved F or W. A D gene is named only where the DNA matches it firmly. Clone size is shown for a subset of rows, as once, few, many or a class of expanded clone.

clone_size	v_call	d_call	j_call	cdr3_aa	cdr3_nt
once	TRBV7-2	NA	TRBJ2-7	CASSPRVRGPYEQYF	TGTGCCAGCAGCCCCCGCGTCAGGGGCCCCTACGAGCAGTACTTC
NA	TRBV11-1	NA	TRBJ1-2	CASSPADYGYTF	TGTGCCAGCAGCCCAGCCGACTATGGCTACACCTTC
few	TRBV2	NA	TRBJ1-5	CASSERSRRDPTLGNQPQHF	TGTGCCAGCAGTGAACGGTCCCGGCGGGATCCTACCCTGGGCAATCAGCCCCAGCATTTT
NA	TRBV28	NA	TRBJ1-6	CASSLGGAYNSPLHF	TGTGCCAGCAGTTTGGGGGGCGCCTATAATTCACCCCTCCACTTT
NA	TRBV5-1	TRBD2	TRBJ2-2	CASTNRASGVSTGELFF	TGCGCCAGCACCAATCGAGCTAGCGGGGTTTCCACCGGGGAGCTGTTTTTT
NA	TRBV14	NA	TRBJ1-3	CASSRTYTIYF	TGTGCCAGCAGCCGAACATACACCATATATTTT
NA	TRBV28	TRBD1	TRBJ1-1	CASSSPGTAYTEAFF	TGTGCCAGCAGTTCACCCGGGACAGCGTACACTGAAGCTTTCTTT
NA	TRBV5-1	NA	TRBJ2-3	CASSLALRQDTQYF	TGCGCCAGCAGCTTGGCCTTAAGGCAAGATACGCAGTATTTT
NA	TRBV5-1	NA	TRBJ2-7	CASSLRVGGEQYF	TGCGCCAGCAGCTTGAGGGTCGGAGGCGAGCAGTACTTC
NA	TRBV5-1	NA	TRBJ1-2	CASSFGREGYTF	TGCGCCAGCAGCTTTGGCAGGGAGGGCTACACCTTC
once	TRBV11-2	NA	TRBJ1-1	CASDHNVVFPGKNTEAFF	TGTGCCAGCGACCATAACGTAGTTTTTCCCGGCAAGAACACTGAAGCTTTCTTT
NA	TRBV19	TRBD1	TRBJ2-7	CASRTRQGYEQYF	TGTGCCAGTAGGACCAGACAGGGTTACGAGCAGTACTTC
NA	TRBV19	TRBD1	TRBJ2-7	CASSRGQSSHEQYF	TGTGCCAGTAGTAGGGGACAGAGCTCTCACGAGCAGTACTTC
NA	TRBV19	TRBD2	TRBJ2-7	CASSFPGLAGGPPSLYEQYF	TGTGCCAGTAGTTTTCCGGGACTAGCGGGGGGGCCTCCTTCCCTCTACGAGCAGTACTTC
NA	TRBV6-5	TRBD1	TRBJ1-2	CASRDPGQVTYTF	TGTGCCAGCAGAGATCCGGGACAGGTGACTTACACCTTC
NA	TRBV5-8	TRBD2	TRBJ2-4	CASSLDRGTSGQENIQYF	TGTGCCAGCAGCTTGGATCGGGGGACTAGCGGGCAGGAAAACATTCAGTACTTC
NA	TRBV6-5	NA	TRBJ2-7	CASTSKGQFVNEQYF	TGTGCCAGCACCTCAAAAGGACAGTTTGTGAACGAGCAGTACTTC
NA	TRBV29-1	NA	TRBJ2-7	CSVRGTDYEQYF	TGCAGCGTACGGGGGACCGACTACGAGCAGTACTTC
once	TRBV24-1	NA	TRBJ2-3	CATSDHDAVSTDTQYF	TGTGCCACCAGTGATCATGACGCGGTTAGCACAGATACGCAGTATTTT
NA	TRBV19	NA	TRBJ1-1	CASSIVGLNTEAFF	TGTGCCAGTAGTATCGTTGGTCTGAACACTGAAGCTTTCTTT
NA	TRBV30	TRBD1	TRBJ1-1	CAWTMTGTGVNTEAFF	TGTGCCTGGACCATGACCGGGACAGGGGTGAACACTGAAGCTTTCTTT
NA	TRBV28	TRBD2	TRBJ2-3	CASSETSGGATDTQYF	TGTGCCAGCAGTGAAACTAGCGGGGGGGCCACAGATACGCAGTATTTT
few	TRBV3-1/TRBV3-2	NA	TRBJ2-3	CASSQDRIAGADTQYF	TGTGCCAGCAGCCAAGATCGAATAGCCGGGGCAGATACGCAGTATTTT
NA	TRBV2	TRBD1	TRBJ1-3	CASSAGQVTSGNTIYF	TGTGCCAGCAGTGCAGGACAGGTAACCTCTGGAAACACCATATATTTT
NA	TRBV6-2/TRBV6-3	NA	TRBJ2-4	CASSYDLAKNIQYF	TGTGCCAGCAGTTACGATCTAGCCAAAAACATTCAGTACTTC
NA	TRBV4-1	NA	TRBJ2-1	CASGHVRPGAYNEQFF	TGCGCCAGCGGTCATGTCAGACCGGGGGCCTACAATGAGCAGTTCTTC
NA	TRBV18	NA	TRBJ1-6	CASSRAAIYNSPLHF	TGTGCCAGCTCACGGGCAGCTATCTATAATTCACCCCTCCACTTT
NA	TRBV4-2	NA	TRBJ1-2	CASSQDPTGRNYGYTF	TGTGCCAGCAGCCAAGATCCTACAGGGCGTAACTATGGCTACACCTTC
NA	TRBV7-3	TRBD2	TRBJ2-1	CASSPTSGGVVFF	TGTGCCAGCAGCCCAACTAGCGGGGGGGTGGTGTTCTTC
NA	TRBV21-1	NA	TRBJ1-4	CASSRGTSKEKLFF	TGTGCCAGCAGCAGGGGGACATCAAAGGAAAAACTGTTTTTT
NA	TRBV18	NA	TRBJ1-5	CASSPPTGSNQPQHF	TGTGCCAGCTCACCACCAACAGGTAGCAATCAGCCCCAGCATTTT
NA	TRBV29-1	TRBD1	TRBJ1-1	CSARQGAGTEAFF	TGCAGCGCCCGACAGGGGGCGGGCACTGAAGCTTTCTTT
NA	TRBV7-3	TRBD2	TRBJ2-3	CASSLLGAGKDTQYF	TGTGCCAGCAGCTTGTTGGGAGCGGGGAAAGATACGCAGTATTTT
NA	TRBV2	NA	TRBJ2-1	CASRGLSSYNEQFF	TGTGCCAGCAGGGGACTCAGCTCCTACAATGAGCAGTTCTTC
NA	TRBV25-1	NA	TRBJ2-2	CASSDRPYAGELFF	TGTGCCAGCAGTGACCGCCCCTATGCCGGGGAGCTGTTTTTT
NA	TRBV6-6	TRBD2	TRBJ2-7	CASTQRGGGAHEQYF	TGTGCCAGCACCCAACGGGGCGGGGGGGCCCACGAGCAGTACTTC